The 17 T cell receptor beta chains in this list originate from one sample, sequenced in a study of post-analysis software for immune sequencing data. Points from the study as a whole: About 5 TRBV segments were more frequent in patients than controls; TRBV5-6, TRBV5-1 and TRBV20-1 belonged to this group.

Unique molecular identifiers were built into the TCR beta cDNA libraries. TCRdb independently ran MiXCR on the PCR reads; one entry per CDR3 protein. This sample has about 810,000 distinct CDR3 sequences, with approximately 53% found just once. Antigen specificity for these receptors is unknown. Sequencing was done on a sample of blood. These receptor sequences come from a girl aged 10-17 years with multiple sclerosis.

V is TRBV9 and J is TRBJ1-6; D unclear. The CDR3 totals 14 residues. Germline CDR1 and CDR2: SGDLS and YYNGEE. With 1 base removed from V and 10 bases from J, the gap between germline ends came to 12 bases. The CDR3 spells CASSVLTIGSPLHF. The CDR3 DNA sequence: TGTGCCAGCAGCGTATTGACCATAGGATCACCCCTCCACTTT.

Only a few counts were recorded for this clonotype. The CDR3 sequence is CASSPRYGGEQFF. The CDR3 bases are TGCGCCAGCAGCCCGAGGTATGGGGGCGAGCAGTTCTTC. The chain uses TRBV4-1 and TRBJ2-1; D may be TRBD1 (6 bases). Trimming cost V 4 bases and J 10 bases, with 14 bases left between them. This CDR3 region has 13 residues. CDR1 and CDR2 (germline): MGHRA, YSYEKL.

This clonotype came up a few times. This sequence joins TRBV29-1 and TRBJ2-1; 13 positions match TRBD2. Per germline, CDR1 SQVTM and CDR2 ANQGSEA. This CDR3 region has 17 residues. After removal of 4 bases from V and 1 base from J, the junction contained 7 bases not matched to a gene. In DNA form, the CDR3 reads TGCAGCGTTGCGGGACTAGCGGGGCCGAAGTCCTACAATGAGCAGTTCTTC. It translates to CSVAGLAGPKSYNEQFF.

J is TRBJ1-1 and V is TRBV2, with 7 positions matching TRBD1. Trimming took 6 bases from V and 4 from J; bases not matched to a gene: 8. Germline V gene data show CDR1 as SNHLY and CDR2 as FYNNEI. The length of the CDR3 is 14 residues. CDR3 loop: CASSLGQWGTEAFF. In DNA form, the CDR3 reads TGTGCCAGCAGCCTGGGACAGTGGGGCACTGAAGCTTTCTTT.

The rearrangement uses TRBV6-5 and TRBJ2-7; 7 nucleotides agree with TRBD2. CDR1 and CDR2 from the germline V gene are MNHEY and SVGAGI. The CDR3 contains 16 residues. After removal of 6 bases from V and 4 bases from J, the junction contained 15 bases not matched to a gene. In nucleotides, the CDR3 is TGTGCCAGCAGCTACCAAGCGGGGAGGGGCCTTTACGAGCAGTACTTC. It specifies CASSYQAGRGLYEQYF.

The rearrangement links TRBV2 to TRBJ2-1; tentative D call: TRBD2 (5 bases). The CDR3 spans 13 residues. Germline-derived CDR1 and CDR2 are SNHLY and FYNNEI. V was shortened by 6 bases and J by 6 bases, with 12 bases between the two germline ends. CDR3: CASSVQGSNEQFF. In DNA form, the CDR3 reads TGTGCCAGCAGCGTTCAAGGGAGCAATGAGCAGTTCTTC.

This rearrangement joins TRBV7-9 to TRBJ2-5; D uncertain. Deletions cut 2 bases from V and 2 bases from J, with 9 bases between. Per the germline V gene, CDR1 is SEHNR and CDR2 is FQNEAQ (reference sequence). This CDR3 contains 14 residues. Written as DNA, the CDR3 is TGTGCCAGCAGCTTACGGCAGAATCAAGAGACCCAGTACTTC. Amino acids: CASSLRQNQETQYF.

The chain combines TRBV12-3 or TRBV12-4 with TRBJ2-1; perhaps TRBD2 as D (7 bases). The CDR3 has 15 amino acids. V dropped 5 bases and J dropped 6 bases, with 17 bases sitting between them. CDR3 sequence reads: CASSGGGGKINEQFF. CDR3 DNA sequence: TGTGCCAGCAGTGGAGGGGGGGGGAAGATCAATGAGCAGTTCTTC.

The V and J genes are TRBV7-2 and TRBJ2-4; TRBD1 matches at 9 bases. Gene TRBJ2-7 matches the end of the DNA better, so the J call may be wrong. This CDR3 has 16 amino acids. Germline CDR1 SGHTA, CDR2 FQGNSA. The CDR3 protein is CASSLIGTGTPYEQYF. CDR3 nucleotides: TGTGCCAGCAGCTTGATCGGGACAGGGACACCTTACGAGCAGTACTTC.

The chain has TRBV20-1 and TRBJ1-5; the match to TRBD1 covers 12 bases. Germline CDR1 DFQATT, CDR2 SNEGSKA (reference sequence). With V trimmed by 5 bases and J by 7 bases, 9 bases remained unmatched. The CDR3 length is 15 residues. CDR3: CSAGTGGSFMQPQHF. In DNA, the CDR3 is TGCAGTGCTGGGACAGGGGGCAGTTTTATGCAGCCCCAGCATTTT.

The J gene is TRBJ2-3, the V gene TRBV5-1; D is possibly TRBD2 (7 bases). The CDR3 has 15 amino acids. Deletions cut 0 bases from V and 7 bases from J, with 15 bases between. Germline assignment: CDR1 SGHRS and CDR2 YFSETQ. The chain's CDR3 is CASSLGDGGPYTQYF. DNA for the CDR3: TGCGCCAGCAGCTTGGGAGACGGGGGGCCTTATACGCAGTATTTT.

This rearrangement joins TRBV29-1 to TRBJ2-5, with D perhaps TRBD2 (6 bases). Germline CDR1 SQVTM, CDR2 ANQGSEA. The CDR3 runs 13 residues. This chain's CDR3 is CSGSGTLGGTQYF. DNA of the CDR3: TGCAGTGGATCCGGGACTCTTGGCGGGACCCAGTACTTC.

CDR3 in amino acids: CSARVGQGEQYF. CDR3 DNA: TGCAGTGCTAGGGTCGGACAGGGCGAGCAGTACTTC. This chain links TRBV20-1 with TRBJ2-7; TRBD1 agrees at 8 bases. The CDR3 is 12 amino acids. Trimming took 3 bases from V and 6 from J; bases not matched to a gene: 4. Germline V gene lookup returns CDR1 DFQATT and CDR2 SNEGSKA (reference sequence).

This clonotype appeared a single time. The CDR3 bases are TGCGCCAGCAGCCTTACATCCGGGACGGGGGGCAATGAGCAGTTCTTC. It is translated as CASSLTSGTGGNEQFF. The V and J genes are TRBV5-1 and TRBJ2-1, with 7 bases aligning to TRBD2. The V segment lost 4 bases and the J segment 6 bases; nucleotides outside the gene matches: 13. The CDR3 runs 16 residues. The germline V gene has CDR1 SGHRS and CDR2 YFSETQ. The full variable domain, its missing parts supplied by reference TRBV5-1 and TRBJ2-1, is KAGVTQTPRYLIKTRGQQVTLSCSPISGHRSVSWYQQTPGQGLQFLFEYFSETQRNKGNFPGRFSGRQFSNSRSEMNVSTLELGDSALYLCASSLTSGTGGNEQFFGPGTRLTVL.

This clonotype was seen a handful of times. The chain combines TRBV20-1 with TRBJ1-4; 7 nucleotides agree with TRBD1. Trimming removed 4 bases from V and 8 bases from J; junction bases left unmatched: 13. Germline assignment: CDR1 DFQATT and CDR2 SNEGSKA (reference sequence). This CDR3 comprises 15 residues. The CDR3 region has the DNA TGCAGTGCTATCCCCACGACAGGGAAGAACGAAAAACTGTTTTTT. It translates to CSAIPTTGKNEKLFF.

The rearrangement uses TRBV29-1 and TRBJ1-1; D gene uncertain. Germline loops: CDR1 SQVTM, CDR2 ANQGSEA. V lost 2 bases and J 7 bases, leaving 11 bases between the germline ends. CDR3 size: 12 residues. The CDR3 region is CSVERPPVEAFF. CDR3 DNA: TGCAGCGTTGAAAGGCCACCTGTTGAAGCTTTCTTT.

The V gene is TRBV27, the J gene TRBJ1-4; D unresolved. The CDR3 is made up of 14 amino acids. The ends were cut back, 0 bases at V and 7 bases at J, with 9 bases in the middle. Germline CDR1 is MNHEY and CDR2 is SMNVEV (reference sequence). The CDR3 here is CASSLSLMGEKLFF. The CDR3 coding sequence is TGTGCCAGCAGTTTATCGCTCATGGGTGAAAAACTGTTTTTT.